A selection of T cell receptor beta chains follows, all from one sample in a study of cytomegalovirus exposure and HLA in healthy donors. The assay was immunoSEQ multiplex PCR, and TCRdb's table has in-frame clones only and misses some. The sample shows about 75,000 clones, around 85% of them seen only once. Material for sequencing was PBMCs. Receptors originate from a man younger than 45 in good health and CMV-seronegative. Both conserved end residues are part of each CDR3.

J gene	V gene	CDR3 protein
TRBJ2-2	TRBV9	CASSTQAGGGTGELFF
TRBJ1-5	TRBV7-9	CASSRAGMGNQPQHF
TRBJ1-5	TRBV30	CAWSGGRGQSDSNQPQHF
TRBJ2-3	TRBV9	CASSVRLESDTQYF
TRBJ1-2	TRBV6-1	CASSVDRGYGYTF
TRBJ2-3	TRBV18	CASSVRTSGGTDTQYF
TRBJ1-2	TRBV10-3	CAISESWGPNYGYTF
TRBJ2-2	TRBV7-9	CASSANTGQGTGELFF
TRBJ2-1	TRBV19	CASTLTSGEYNEQFF
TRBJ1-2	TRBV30	CAWSVQAHSYGYTF
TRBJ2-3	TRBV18	CASSPTSGVTDTQYF
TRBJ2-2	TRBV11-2	CASSPRTGRGTGELFF
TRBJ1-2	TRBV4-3	CASSQVWEGYGYTF
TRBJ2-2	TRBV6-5	CASNRKGVGGELFF